This T cell receptor (beta chain) was obtained from a study of control samples from healthy donors and cancer patients. Generated by immunoSEQ multiplex PCR, the TCRdb table keeps only in-frame clones and is missing some. Of 150,000 or so clones in the sample, 90% to 95% were seen once. V dropped 7 bases and J dropped 4 bases, with 13 bases sitting between them. The CDR3 totals 13 residues. The J gene is TRBJ1-2, the V gene TRBV12-3 or TRBV12-4; no clear D. The TCR was taken from a man between 18 and 29 years old in good health. Sequenced input: blood. The CDR3 sequence: CASKQWGVYGYTF. DNA of the CDR3: TGTGCCAGCAAACAGTGGGGTGTCTATGGCTACACCTTC.